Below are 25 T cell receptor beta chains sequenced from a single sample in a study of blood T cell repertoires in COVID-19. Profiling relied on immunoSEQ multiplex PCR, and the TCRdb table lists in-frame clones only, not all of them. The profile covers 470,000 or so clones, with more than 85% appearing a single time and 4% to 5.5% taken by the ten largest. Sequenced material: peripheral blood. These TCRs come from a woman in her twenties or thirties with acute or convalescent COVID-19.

The CDR3 sequence: CASSRDRVNTEAFF. As DNA, the CDR3 is TGTGCCAGCAGCCGCGACAGGGTCAACACTGAAGCTTTCTTT. The chain recombines TRBV7-9 with TRBJ1-1, with 7 bases that match TRBD1. The CDR3 runs 14 residues. V was pared by 5 bases and J by 2 bases, with 5 bases of the junction left unmatched. The V gene's germline CDR1 is SEHNR and CDR2 FQNEAQ (reference sequence).

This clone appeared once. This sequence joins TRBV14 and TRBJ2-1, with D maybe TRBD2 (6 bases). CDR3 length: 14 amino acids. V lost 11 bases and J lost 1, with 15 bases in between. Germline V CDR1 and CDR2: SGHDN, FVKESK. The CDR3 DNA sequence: TGTGCCTCGGGGCGGGGCGGTTCCTACAATGAGCAGTTCTTC. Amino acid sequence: CASGRGGSYNEQFF.

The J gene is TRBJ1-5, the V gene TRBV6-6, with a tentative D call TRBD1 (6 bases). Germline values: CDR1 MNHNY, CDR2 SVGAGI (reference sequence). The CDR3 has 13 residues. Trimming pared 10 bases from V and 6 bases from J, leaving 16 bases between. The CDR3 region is CAITRGAGQPQHF. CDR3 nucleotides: TGTGCCATTACGCGGGGGGCGGGTCAGCCCCAGCATTTT.

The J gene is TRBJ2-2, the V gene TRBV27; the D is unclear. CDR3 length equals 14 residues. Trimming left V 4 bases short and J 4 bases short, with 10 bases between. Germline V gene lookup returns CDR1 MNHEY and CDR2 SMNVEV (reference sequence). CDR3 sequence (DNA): TGTGCCAGCAGTTCGAGACTGGTCACCGGGGAGCTGTTTTTT. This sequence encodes CASSSRLVTGELFF.

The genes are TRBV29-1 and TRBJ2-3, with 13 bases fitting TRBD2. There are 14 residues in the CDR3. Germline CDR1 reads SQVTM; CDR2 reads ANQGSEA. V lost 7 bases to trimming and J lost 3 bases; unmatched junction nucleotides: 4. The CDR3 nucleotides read TGCAGCGCTCCACTAGCGGGGGGGACAGATACGCAGTATTTT. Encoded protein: CSAPLAGGTDTQYF.

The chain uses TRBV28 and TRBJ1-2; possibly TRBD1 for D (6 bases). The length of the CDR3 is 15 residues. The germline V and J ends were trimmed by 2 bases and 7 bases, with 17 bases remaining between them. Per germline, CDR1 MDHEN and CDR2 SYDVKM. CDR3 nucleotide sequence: TGTGCCAGCAGTTTACCCTCAGGGGCCGTCGGTGGCTACACCTTC. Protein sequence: CASSLPSGAVGGYTF.

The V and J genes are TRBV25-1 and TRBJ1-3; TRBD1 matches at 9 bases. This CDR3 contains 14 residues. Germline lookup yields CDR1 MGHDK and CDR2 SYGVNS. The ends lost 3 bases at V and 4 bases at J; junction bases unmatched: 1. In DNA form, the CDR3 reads TGTGCCAGCAGTGACACAGGGGGCGGAAACACCATATATTTT. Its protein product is CASSDTGGGNTIYF. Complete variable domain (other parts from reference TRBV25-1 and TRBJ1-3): EADIYQTPRYLVIGTGKKITLECSQTMGHDKMYWYQQDPGMELHLIHYSYGVNSTEKGDLSSESTVSRIRTEHFPLTLESARPSHTSQYLCASSDTGGGNTIYFGEGSWLTVV.

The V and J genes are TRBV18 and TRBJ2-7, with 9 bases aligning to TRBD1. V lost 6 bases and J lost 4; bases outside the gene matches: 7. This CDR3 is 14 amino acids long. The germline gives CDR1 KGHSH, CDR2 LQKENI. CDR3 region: CASSPGTGRYEQYF. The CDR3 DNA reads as TGTGCCAGCTCCCCCGGGACAGGGAGGTACGAGCAGTACTTC.

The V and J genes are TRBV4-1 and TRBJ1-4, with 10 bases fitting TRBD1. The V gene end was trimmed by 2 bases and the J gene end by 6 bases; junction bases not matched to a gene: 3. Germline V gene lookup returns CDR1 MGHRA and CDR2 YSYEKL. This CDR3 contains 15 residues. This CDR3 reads CASSQFGTGDEKLFF. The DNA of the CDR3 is TGCGCCAGCAGCCAATTCGGGACAGGGGATGAAAAACTGTTTTTT.

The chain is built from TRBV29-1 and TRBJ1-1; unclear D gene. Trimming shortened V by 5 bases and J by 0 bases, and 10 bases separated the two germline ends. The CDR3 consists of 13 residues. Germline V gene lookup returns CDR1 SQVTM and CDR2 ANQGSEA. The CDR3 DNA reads TGCAGCGTTAAAGGACTACTGAACACTGAAGCTTTCTTT. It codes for CSVKGLLNTEAFF. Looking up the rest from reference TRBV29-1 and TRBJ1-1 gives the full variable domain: SAVISQKPSRDICQRGTSLTIQCQVDSQVTMMFWYRQQPGQSLTLIATANQGSEATYESGFVIDKFPISRPNLTFSTLTVSNMSPEDSSIYLCSVKGLLNTEAFFGQGTRLTVV.

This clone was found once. The DNA for the CDR3 is TGTGCCAGCAGTTTATTAGTGATGAACACTGAAGCTTTCTTT. The encoded protein is CASSLLVMNTEAFF. This chain joins TRBV28 and TRBJ1-1; D is unclear. Germline values: CDR1 MDHEN, CDR2 SYDVKM. The CDR3 is made up of 14 amino acids. Between the trimmed V and J ends, which lost 1 base and 0 bases, there was a span of 6 bases.

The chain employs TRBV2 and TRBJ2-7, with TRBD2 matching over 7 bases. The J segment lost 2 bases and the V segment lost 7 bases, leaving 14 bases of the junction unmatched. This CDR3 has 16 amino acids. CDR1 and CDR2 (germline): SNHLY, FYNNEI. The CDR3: CASIFQERGSTYEQYF. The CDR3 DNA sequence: TGTGCCAGCATTTTCCAAGAGCGGGGTTCCACCTACGAGCAGTACTTC.

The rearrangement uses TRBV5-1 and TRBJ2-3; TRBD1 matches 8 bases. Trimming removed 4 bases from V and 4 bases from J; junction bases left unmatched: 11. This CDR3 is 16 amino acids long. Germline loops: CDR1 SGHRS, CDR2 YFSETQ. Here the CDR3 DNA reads TGCGCCAGCAGCGCCAAACAGGGGGAGCGGGCAGATACGCAGTATTTT. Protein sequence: CASSAKQGERADTQYF.

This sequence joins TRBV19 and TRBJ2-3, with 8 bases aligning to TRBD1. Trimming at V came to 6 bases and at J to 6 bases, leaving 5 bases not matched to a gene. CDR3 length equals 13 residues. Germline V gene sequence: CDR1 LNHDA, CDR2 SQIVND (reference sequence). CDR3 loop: CASRSRGLDTQYF. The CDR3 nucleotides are TGTGCCAGTAGATCCAGGGGGCTGGATACGCAGTATTTT.

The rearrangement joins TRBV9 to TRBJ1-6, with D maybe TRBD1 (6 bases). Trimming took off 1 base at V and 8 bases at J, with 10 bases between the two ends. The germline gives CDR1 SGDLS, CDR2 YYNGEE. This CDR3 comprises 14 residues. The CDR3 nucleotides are TGTGCCAGCAGCGTATCACAGGGCCATTCACCCCTCCACTTT. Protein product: CASSVSQGHSPLHF.

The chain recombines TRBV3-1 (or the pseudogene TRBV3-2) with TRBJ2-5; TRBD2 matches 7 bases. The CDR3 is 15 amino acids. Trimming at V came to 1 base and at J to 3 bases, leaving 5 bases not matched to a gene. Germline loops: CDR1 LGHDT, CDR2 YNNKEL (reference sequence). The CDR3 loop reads CASSQGPLAEETQYF. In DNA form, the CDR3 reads TGTGCCAGCAGCCAAGGACCCCTAGCGGAAGAGACCCAGTACTTC.

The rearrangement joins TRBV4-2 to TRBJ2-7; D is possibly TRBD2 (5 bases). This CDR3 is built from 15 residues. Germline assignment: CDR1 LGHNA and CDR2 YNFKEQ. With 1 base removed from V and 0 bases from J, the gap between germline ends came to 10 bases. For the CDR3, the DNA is TGTGCCAGCAGCCAAGGTGTGGGAGACTCCTACGAGCAGTACTTC. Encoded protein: CASSQGVGDSYEQYF.

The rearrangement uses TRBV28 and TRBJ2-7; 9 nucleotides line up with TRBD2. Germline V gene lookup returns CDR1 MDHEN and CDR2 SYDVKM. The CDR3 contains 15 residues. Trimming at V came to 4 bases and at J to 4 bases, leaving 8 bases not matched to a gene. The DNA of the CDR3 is TGTGCCAGCAGTTACAATAGCGGGGGAAGATACGAGCAGTACTTC. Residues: CASSYNSGGRYEQYF.

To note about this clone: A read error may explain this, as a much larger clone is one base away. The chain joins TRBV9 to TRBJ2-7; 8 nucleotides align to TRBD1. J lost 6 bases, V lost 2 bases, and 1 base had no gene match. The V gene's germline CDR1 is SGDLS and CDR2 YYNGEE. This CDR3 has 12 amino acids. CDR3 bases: TGTGCCAGCAGCGTCGGACAGGGCGAGCAGTACTTC. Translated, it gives CASSVGQGEQYF. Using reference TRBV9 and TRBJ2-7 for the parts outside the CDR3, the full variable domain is DSGVTQTPKHLITATGQRVTLRCSPRSGDLSVYWYQQSLDQGLQFLIQYYNGEERAKGNILERFSAQQFPDLHSELNLSSLELGDSALYFCASSVGQGEQYFGPGTRLTVT.

This CDR3 is CASTRGGGYF. Written as DNA, the CDR3 is TGTGCCAGCACCCGGGGGGGCGGGTACTTC. The chain has TRBV11-3 and TRBJ2-7; TRBD2 aligns across 8 bases. CDR1 and CDR2 from the germline V gene are SGHNT and YENEEA. The CDR3 totals 10 residues. V was pared by 7 bases and J by 12 bases, with 5 bases of the junction left unmatched.

CDR3: CASSFAGNTEAFF. DNA for the CDR3: TGTGCCAGCAGCTTCGCCGGGAACACTGAAGCTTTCTTT. The chain carries TRBV11-1 and TRBJ1-1; D is unclear. The germline V and J ends were trimmed by 3 bases and 1 base, with 6 bases remaining between them. Germline values: CDR1 SGHAT, CDR2 FQDESV (reference sequence). This CDR3 is built from 13 residues.

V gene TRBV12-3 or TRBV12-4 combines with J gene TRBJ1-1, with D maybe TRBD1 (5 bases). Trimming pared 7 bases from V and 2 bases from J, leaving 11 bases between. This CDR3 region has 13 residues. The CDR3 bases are TGTGCCAGCAAAGACAGCCCAAACACTGAAGCTTTCTTT. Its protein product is CASKDSPNTEAFF.

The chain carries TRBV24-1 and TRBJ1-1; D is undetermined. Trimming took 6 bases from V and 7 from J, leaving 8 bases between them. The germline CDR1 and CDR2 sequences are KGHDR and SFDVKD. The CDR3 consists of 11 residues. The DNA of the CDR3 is TGTGCCACCAGTAGAGGAGTTGAAGCTTTCTTT. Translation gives CATSRGVEAFF.

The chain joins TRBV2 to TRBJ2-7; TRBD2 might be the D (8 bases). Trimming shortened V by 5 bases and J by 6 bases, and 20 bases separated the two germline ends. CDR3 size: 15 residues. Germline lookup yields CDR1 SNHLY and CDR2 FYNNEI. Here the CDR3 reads CASSRQGLVIGEQYF. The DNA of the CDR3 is TGTGCCAGCAGTAGACAGGGACTAGTTATAGGCGAGCAGTACTTC.

For the CDR3, the DNA is TGCGCCAGCAGCTCAGCAGGGTCTGGAAACACCATATATTTT. Translation: CASSSAGSGNTIYF. The chain is built from TRBV5-1 and TRBJ1-3; D is possibly TRBD1 (5 bases). The CDR3 consists of 14 residues. V gave up 3 bases and J gave up 1 base, with 8 bases separating them. Germline CDR1 reads SGHRS; CDR2 reads YFSETQ. Drawing the rest from reference TRBV5-1 and TRBJ1-3, the complete variable domain is KAGVTQTPRYLIKTRGQQVTLSCSPISGHRSVSWYQQTPGQGLQFLFEYFSETQRNKGNFPGRFSGRQFSNSRSEMNVSTLELGDSALYLCASSSAGSGNTIYFGEGSWLTVV.